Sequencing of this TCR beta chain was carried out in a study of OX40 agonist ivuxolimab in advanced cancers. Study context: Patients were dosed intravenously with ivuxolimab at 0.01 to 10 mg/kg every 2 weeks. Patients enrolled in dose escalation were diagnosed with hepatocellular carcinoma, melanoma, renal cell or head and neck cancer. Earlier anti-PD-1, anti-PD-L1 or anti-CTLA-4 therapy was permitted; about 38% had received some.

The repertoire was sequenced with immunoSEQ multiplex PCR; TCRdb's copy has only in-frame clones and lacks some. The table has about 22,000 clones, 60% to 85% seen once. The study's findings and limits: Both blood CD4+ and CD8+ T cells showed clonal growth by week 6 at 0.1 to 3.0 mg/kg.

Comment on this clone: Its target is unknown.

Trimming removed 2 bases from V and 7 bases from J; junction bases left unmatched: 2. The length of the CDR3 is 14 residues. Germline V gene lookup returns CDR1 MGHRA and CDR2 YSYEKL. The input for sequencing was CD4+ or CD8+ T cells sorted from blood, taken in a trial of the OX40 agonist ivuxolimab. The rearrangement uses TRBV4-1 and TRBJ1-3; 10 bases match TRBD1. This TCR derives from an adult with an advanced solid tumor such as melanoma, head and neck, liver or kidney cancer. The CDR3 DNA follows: TGCGCCAGCAGCCAACAGGACAGGGGGAACACCATATATTTT. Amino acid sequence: CASSQQDRGNTIYF.